This T cell receptor beta chain was captured in a study of shared clonotypes between healthy human individuals. General study points: Compared with memory subsets, naive subsets generally had larger estimated richness. Sequencing depth was predicted to influence how clonotypes are shared among donors.

Sequencing used immunoSEQ multiplex PCR; TCRdb keeps in-frame clones, though not all of them. Here the sample spans about a million clones, more than 60% being singletons. The V gene end was trimmed by 2 bases and the J gene end by 3 bases; junction bases not matched to a gene: 7. Germline V CDR1 and CDR2: SGHTA, FQGNSA. The length of the CDR3 is 15 residues. To note about this clone: Its matching antigen is unknown.

The sample consisted of memory CD4+ T cells sorted from blood. Subset of the sample: CD45RA-negative fraction. The V and J genes are TRBV7-2 and TRBJ2-7; 7 bases are shared with TRBD1. This receptor was taken from a man between 18 and 35 years old in good health. The CDR3 bases are TGTGCCAGCAGCTTAAATTCGGGACAGATCTACGAGCAGTACTTC. It specifies CASSLNSGQIYEQYF.